The clone carrying this T cell receptor beta chain has only one observation. V dropped 2 bases and J dropped 5 bases, with 7 bases sitting between them. Per germline, CDR1 SGHRS and CDR2 YFSETQ. The CDR3 loop spans 13 amino acids. This sample stems from a study of technical replicates of blood from a few donors. TCRdb's table, derived via immunoSEQ multiplex PCR, lists solely in-frame clones and lacks some. The sample lists 55,000 to 80,000 clones, 95% to 98% occurring once. This clonotype originated in a human donor in good health. Sequenced: T cells isolated from PBMCs. This chain links TRBV5-1 with TRBJ1-4, with a tentative D call TRBD1 (5 bases). CDR3 loop: CASSFTGNEKLFF. CDR3 DNA sequence: TGCGCCAGCAGCTTTACAGGAAATGAAAAACTGTTTTTT.